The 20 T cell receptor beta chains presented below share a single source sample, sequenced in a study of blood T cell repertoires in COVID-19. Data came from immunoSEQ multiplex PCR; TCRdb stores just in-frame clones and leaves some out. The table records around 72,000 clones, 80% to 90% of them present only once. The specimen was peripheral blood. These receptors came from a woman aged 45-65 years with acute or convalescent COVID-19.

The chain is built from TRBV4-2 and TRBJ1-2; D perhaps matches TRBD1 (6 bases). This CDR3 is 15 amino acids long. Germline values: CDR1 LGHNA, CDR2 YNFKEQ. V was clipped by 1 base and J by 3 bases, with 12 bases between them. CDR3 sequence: CASSQGGGGDYGYTF. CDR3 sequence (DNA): TGTGCCAGCAGCCAAGGAGGGGGTGGAGACTATGGCTACACCTTC.

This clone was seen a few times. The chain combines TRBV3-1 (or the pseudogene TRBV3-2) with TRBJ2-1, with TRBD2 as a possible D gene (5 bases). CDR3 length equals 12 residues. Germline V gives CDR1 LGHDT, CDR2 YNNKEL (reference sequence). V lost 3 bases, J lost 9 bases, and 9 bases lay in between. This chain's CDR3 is CASSQEAREQFF. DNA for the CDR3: TGTGCCAGCAGCCAGGAGGCTCGTGAGCAGTTCTTC.

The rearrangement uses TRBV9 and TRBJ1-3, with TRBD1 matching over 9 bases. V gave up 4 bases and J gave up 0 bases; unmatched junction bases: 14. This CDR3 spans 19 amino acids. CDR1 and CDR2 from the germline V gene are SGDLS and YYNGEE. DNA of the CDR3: TGTGCCAGCAGCCCTCCGGGACAGGGACTCTCATACTCTGGAAACACCATATATTTT. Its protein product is CASSPPGQGLSYSGNTIYF.

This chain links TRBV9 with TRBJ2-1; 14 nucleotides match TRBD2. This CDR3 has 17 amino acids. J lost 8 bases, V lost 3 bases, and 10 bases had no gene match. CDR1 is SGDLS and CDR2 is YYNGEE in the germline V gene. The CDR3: CASSDSGTSGSWDEQFF. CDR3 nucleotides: TGTGCCAGCAGCGACTCCGGGACTAGCGGGAGTTGGGATGAGCAGTTCTTC.

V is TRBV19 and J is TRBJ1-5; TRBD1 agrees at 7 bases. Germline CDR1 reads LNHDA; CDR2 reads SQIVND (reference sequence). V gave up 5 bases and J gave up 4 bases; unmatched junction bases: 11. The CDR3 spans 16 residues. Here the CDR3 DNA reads TGTGCCAGTAGTCCAGGTGGGACAGTTAAGAATCAGCCCCAGCATTTT. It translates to CASSPGGTVKNQPQHF.

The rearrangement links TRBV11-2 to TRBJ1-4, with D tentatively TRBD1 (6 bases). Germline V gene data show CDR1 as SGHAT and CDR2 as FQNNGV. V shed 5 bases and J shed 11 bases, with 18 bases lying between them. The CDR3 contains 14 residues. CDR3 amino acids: CASSADRWGSKLFF. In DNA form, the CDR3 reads TGTGCCAGCAGCGCTGACAGGTGGGGGTCTAAACTGTTTTTT.

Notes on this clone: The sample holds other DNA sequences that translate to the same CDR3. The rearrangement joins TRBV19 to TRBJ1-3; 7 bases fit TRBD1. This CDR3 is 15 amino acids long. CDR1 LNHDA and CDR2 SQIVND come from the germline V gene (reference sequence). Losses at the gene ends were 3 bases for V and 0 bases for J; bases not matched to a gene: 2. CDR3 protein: CASSIGDSSGNTIYF. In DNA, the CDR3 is TGTGCCAGTAGTATCGGGGACAGCTCTGGAAACACCATATATTTT.

For the CDR3, the DNA is TGTGCCAGTAGTACCTCTAGGAATGAGCAGTTCTTC. As protein: CASSTSRNEQFF. The chain couples TRBV19 to TRBJ2-1; the D is unclear. The length of the CDR3 is 12 residues. V gave up 4 bases and J gave up 7 bases, with 8 bases separating them. CDR1 and CDR2 (germline): LNHDA, SQIVND (reference sequence).

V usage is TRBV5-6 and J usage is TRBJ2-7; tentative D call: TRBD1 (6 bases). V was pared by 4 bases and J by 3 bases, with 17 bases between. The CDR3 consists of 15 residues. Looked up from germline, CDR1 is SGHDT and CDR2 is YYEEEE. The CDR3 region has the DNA TGTGCCAGCAGCCAGAGGGGCCTACAGGGCTACGAGCAGTACTTC. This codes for CASSQRGLQGYEQYF.

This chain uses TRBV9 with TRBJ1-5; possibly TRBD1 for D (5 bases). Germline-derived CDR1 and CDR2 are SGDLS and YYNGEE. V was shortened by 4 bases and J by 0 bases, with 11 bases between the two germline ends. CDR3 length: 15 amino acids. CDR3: CASSRQGHSNQPQHF. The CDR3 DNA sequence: TGTGCCAGCAGCCGTCAGGGCCATAGCAATCAGCCCCAGCATTTT.

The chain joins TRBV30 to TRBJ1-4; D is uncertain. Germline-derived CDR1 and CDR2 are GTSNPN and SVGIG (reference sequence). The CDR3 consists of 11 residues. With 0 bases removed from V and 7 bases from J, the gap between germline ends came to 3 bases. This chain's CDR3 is CAWSVSEKLFF. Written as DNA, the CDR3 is TGTGCCTGGAGTGTCAGTGAAAAACTGTTTTTT.

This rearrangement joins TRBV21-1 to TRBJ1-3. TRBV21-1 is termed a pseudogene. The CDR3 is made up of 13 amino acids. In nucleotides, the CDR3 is TGTGCCAGCAGCCCCGAAGAGGGAAACACCATATATTTT. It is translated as CASSPEEGNTIYF.

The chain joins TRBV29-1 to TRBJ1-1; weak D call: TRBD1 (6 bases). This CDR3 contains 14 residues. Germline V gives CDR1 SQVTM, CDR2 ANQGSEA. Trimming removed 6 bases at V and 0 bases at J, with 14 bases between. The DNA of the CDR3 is TGCAGCGTATCGACAGGTTTCATGAACACTGAAGCTTTCTTT. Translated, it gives CSVSTGFMNTEAFF.

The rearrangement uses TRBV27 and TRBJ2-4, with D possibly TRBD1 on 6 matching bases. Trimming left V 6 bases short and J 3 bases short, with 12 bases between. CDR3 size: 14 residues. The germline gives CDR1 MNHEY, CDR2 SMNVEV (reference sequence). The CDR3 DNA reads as TGTGCCAGCAGACCAACAGGGAGCAAAAACATTCAGTACTTC. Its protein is CASRPTGSKNIQYF.

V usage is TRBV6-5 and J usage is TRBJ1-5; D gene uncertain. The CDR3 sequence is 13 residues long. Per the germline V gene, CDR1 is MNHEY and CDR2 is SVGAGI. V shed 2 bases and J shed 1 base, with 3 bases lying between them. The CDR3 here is CASSYRSNQPQHF. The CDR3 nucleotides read TGTGCCAGCAGTTACCGGAGCAATCAGCCCCAGCATTTT.

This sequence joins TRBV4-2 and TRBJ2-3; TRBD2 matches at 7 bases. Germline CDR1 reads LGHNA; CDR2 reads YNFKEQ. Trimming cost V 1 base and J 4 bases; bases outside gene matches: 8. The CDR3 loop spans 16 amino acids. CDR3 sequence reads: CASSQGLAGVSDTQYF. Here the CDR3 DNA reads TGTGCCAGCAGCCAAGGTCTCGCGGGAGTGTCAGATACGCAGTATTTT.

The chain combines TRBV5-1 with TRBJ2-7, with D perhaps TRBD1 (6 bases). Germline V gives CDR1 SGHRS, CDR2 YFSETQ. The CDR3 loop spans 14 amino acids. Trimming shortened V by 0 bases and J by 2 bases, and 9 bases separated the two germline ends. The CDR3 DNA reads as TGCGCCAGCAGCTTGGTTCAGGGGACCTACGAGCAGTACTTC. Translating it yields CASSLVQGTYEQYF.

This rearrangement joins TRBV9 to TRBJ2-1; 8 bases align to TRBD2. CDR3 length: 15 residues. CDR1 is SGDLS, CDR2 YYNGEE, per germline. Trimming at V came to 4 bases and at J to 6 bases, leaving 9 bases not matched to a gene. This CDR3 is CASSTGGGGGNEQFF. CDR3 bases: TGTGCCAGCAGCACCGGGGGGGGTGGTGGCAATGAGCAGTTCTTC.

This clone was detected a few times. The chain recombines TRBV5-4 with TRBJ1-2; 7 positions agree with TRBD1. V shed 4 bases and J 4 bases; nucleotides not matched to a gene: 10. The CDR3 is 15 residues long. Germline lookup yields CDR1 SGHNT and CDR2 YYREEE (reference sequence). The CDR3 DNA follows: TGTGCCAGCAGCCTAGGAGGGGGCACCGCCTATGGCTACACCTTC. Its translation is CASSLGGGTAYGYTF. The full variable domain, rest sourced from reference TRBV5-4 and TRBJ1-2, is ETGVTQSPTHLIKTRGQQVTLRCSSQSGHNTVSWYQQALGQGPQFIFQYYREEENGRGNFPPRFSGLQFPNYSSELNVNALELDDSALYLCASSLGGGTAYGYTFGSGTRLTVV.

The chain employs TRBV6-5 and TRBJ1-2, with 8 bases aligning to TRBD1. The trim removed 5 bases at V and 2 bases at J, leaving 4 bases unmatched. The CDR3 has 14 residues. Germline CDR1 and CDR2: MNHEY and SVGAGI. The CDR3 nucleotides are TGTGCCAGCAGTAGCCGGGACAGGAACTATGGCTACACCTTC. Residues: CASSSRDRNYGYTF.